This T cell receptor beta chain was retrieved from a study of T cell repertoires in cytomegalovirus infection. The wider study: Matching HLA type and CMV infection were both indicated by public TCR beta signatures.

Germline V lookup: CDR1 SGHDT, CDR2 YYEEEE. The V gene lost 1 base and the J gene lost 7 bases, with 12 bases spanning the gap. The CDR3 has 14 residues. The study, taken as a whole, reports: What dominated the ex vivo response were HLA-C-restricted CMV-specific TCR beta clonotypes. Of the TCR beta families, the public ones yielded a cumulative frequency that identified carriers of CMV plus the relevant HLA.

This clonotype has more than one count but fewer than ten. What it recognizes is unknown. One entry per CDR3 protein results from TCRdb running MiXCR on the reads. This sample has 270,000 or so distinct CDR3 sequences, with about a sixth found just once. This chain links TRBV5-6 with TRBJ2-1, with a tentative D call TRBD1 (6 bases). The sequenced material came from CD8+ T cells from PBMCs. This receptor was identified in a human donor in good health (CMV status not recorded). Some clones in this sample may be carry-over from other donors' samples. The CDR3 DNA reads TGTGCCAGCAGCTTGCCAGGGGTCGTGAATGAGCAGTTCTTC. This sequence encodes CASSLPGVVNEQFF.